The 3 T cell receptor beta chains reported below all come from one sample, sequenced in a study of blood T cell repertoires in COVID-19. Generated by immunoSEQ multiplex PCR, the TCRdb table keeps only in-frame clones and is missing some. The sample lists 110,000 or so clones, more than 75% occurring once. Material: peripheral blood. These TCRs come from a middle-aged man with acute or convalescent COVID-19.

The sample holds one count of this clone. The chain uses TRBV29-1 and TRBJ2-2, with 7 bases that match TRBD2. The CDR3 runs to 12 residues. The V gene's germline CDR1 is SQVTM and CDR2 ANQGSEA. V lost 6 bases and J lost 4; bases outside the gene matches: 2. The CDR3 nucleotides are TGCAGCGTCCAGCGGGGCACCGGGGAGCTGTTTTTT. Amino acids: CSVQRGTGELFF.

The chain has TRBV7-9 and TRBJ2-5; tentative D call: TRBD1 (5 bases). V was cut by 1 base and J by 8 bases, with 11 bases left in between. CDR1 is SEHNR, CDR2 FQNEAQ, per germline (reference sequence). The CDR3 length is 13 residues. CDR3 region: CASSLGVWGTQYF. CDR3 DNA sequence: TGTGCCAGCAGCTTAGGAGTGTGGGGCACCCAGTACTTC.

This chain uses TRBV7-9 with TRBJ1-1; the D is unclear. This CDR3 is built from 13 residues. From germline, CDR1 is SEHNR and CDR2 FQNEAQ (reference sequence). V shed 3 bases and J shed 4 bases, with 9 bases lying between them. The chain's CDR3 is CASSLTGFTEAFF. The CDR3 DNA follows: TGTGCCAGCAGCTTGACGGGGTTCACTGAAGCTTTCTTT.